The T cell receptor (beta chain) under discussion was sequenced for a study of beta chain features in type 1 diabetes. Worth noting for this clone: Its target is not known.

The sequenced template was cDNA made from the entire isolated RNA. Naive, central memory and regulatory T cell samples came to a mean of roughly 4 million reads. Here immunoSEQ multiplex PCR was the method, and the copy in TCRdb shows in-frame clones only, minus some. The sample carries 300,000 to 400,000 clones, roughly 9.6% recorded once. J was trimmed by 7 bases and V by 4 bases; bases with no gene match: 6. Looked up from germline, CDR1 is SGHTA and CDR2 is FQGTGA. CDR3 length equals 14 residues. Points from the study as a whole: Unsettled here was the matter of whether HLA type influences TCRB rearrangement.

The chain is built from TRBV7-3 and TRBJ2-4; TRBD1 aligns across 8 bases. The sequenced material came from naive CD4+ T cells from blood. This TCR was sampled from a woman aged 25 to 39 in good health. This chain's CDR3 is CASSSGGRGNIQYF. For the CDR3, the DNA is TGTGCCAGCAGCTCAGGGGGCAGGGGGAACATTCAGTACTTC.